Shown below are 10 T cell receptor beta chains from a single sample sequenced in a study of blood T cell repertoires in COVID-19 (dated by TCRdb to the early 2020s). Library preparation employed the immunoSEQ multiplex PCR assay. Here the immuneACCESS table is served through TCRdb, limited to in-frame sequences with V and J called. Missing clones are a known gap in these copies; in checked studies unresolved V genes cover under half, and the rest lacks a known reason. This sample gives about 290,000 clones in total; around 90% of them show up just once. The ten most abundant clones make up about 1.8% of the sample. Sequencing was done on a sample of PBMCs or T cells enriched from blood (not recorded which). All receptors come from a woman between 40 and 50 years old who had recovered from COVID-19.

The rearrangement links TRBV19 to TRBJ2-3; a weak D match, TRBD2 (6 bases). The ends were cut back, 8 bases at V and 2 bases at J, with 17 bases in the middle. The CDR3 is made up of 15 amino acids. Germline CDR1 and CDR2: LNHDA and SQIVND (reference sequence). The CDR3 DNA reads as TGTGCCAGTTCTATGCCAGCGGGCATCACAGATACGCAGTATTTT. It encodes CASSMPAGITDTQYF.

The V and J genes are TRBV7-6 and TRBJ2-7; 7 bases fit TRBD1. J was trimmed by 3 bases and V by 2 bases; bases with no gene match: 7. The CDR3 covers 15 residues. The germline CDR1 and CDR2 sequences are SGHVS and FNYEAQ. CDR3 DNA: TGTGCCAGCAGCTTACATTTAGGGGGCGGCTACGAGCAGTACTTC. Its translation: CASSLHLGGGYEQYF.

V usage is TRBV12-3 or TRBV12-4 and J usage is TRBJ1-2; 8 bases map to TRBD1. Trimming cost V 5 bases and J 6 bases; bases outside gene matches: 5. There are 13 residues in the CDR3. The CDR3 loop is CASSRTGRHGYTF. DNA of the CDR3: TGTGCCAGCAGTCGGACAGGGAGACATGGCTACACCTTC.

The genes are TRBV18 and TRBJ2-7, with 9 bases that match TRBD1. Germline values: CDR1 KGHSH, CDR2 LQKENI. With V trimmed by 2 bases and J by 7 bases, 6 bases remained unmatched. The length of the CDR3 is 14 residues. This CDR3 is CASSPNRDRVEQYF. The CDR3, as DNA: TGTGCCAGCTCACCAAACCGGGACAGGGTGGAGCAGTACTTC.

The chain joins TRBV2 to TRBJ1-4; the match to TRBD1 covers 8 bases. J lost 5 bases, V lost 9 bases, and 14 bases had no gene match. The CDR3 extends over 16 amino acids. From germline, CDR1 is SNHLY and CDR2 FYNNEI. The CDR3 nucleotides read TGTGCCAGTGAGAGAGAGGCTGGACAGGGAAATGAAAAACTGTTTTTT. Its translation is CASEREAGQGNEKLFF.

This chain uses TRBV6-5 with TRBJ1-6; 9 bases are a match to TRBD1. The CDR3 totals 14 residues. Germline values: CDR1 MNHEY, CDR2 SVGAGI. The trim removed 4 bases at V and 7 bases at J, leaving 2 bases unmatched. CDR3 amino acids: CASSFGQGNSPLHF. The DNA for the CDR3 is TGTGCCAGCAGTTTCGGACAGGGGAATTCACCCCTCCACTTT.

This chain links TRBV3-1 (or the pseudogene TRBV3-2) with TRBJ1-2; perhaps TRBD1 as D (5 bases). This CDR3 has 15 amino acids. Germline V gene lookup returns CDR1 LGHDT and CDR2 YNNKEL (reference sequence). The germline V and J ends were trimmed by 7 bases and 5 bases, with 20 bases remaining between them. Here the CDR3 DNA reads TGTGCCAGCACCCAGGGACTCCTTGGAGAATATGGCTACACCTTC. Its translation is CASTQGLLGEYGYTF.

This sequence joins TRBV7-2 and TRBJ1-6; D perhaps matches TRBD1 (5 bases). The V end lost 4 bases, the J end lost 7 bases, and 14 bases lay between the germline ends. Looked up from germline, CDR1 is SGHTA and CDR2 is FQGNSA. This CDR3 contains 15 residues. DNA of the CDR3: TGTGCCAGCAGCTCCCCTGCGGGACTAAATTCACCCCTCCACTTT. It is translated as CASSSPAGLNSPLHF.

The chain has TRBV5-1 and TRBJ1-4, with 11 bases that match TRBD1. Germline values: CDR1 SGHRS, CDR2 YFSETQ. V lost 1 base to trimming and J lost 7 bases; unmatched junction nucleotides: 9. The CDR3 has 17 residues. Here the CDR3 DNA reads TGCGCCAGCAGCTTGATGGGACAGGGGGTTTTGGTTGAAAAACTGTTTTTT. Its protein product is CASSLMGQGVLVEKLFF.

This clone was detected only a few times. The J gene is TRBJ1-6, the V gene TRBV5-6, with TRBD1 matching 10 bases. The V and J ends lost 4 bases and 9 bases, in that order; junction bases with no gene match: 7. CDR1 is SGHDT, CDR2 YYEEEE, per germline. The length of the CDR3 is 15 residues. In nucleotides, the CDR3 is TGTGCCAGCAGCCCACCGGGACAGGGGAGTTCACCCCTCCACTTT. It encodes CASSPPGQGSSPLHF.